Listed below are T cell receptor beta chains from one sample, sequenced in a study of T cell responses to AZD1222 COVID-19 vaccine. Sequencing was performed with immunoSEQ multiplex PCR; in TCRdb, only in-frame clones are kept and a portion is missing. Seen here are roughly 80,000 clones, around 90% observed once, and the top ten hold 5.7%. Sample: peripheral blood, taken on day 0 of AZD1222 vaccination. These receptors were collected from an adult in good health. Both conserved end residues are part of each CDR3.

v_gene: TRBV6-4
j_gene: TRBJ2-2
CDR3aa: CASSDGGAGELFF

v_gene: TRBV6-5
j_gene: TRBJ1-2
CDR3aa: CASSLRLGNGYTF

v_gene: TRBV28
j_gene: TRBJ2-2
CDR3aa: CASSLRRGGPGELFF

v_gene: TRBV12-3/TRBV12-4
j_gene: TRBJ1-2
CDR3aa: CASRKGREGGYTF

v_gene: TRBV18
j_gene: TRBJ1-6
CDR3aa: CASSPTLNSPLHF

v_gene: TRBV25-1
j_gene: TRBJ1-4
CDR3aa: CASSEIRQGALNEKLFF

v_gene: TRBV24-1
j_gene: TRBJ1-2
CDR3aa: CATSDPAEDSSNYGYTF

v_gene: TRBV14
j_gene: TRBJ1-2
CDR3aa: CASSTNRGDGGYTF

v_gene: TRBV18
j_gene: TRBJ1-2
CDR3aa: CASSPGTGDSYGYTF

v_gene: TRBV7-9
j_gene: TRBJ1-2
CDR3aa: CASSVGTDYGYTF

v_gene: TRBV5-1
j_gene: TRBJ1-2
CDR3aa: CASSLVAGGYGYTF

v_gene: TRBV28
j_gene: TRBJ1-6
CDR3aa: CASRLLDYNSPLHF

v_gene: TRBV6-5
j_gene: TRBJ1-2
CDR3aa: CASRLDRASNGYTF

v_gene: TRBV5-1
j_gene: TRBJ1-1
CDR3aa: CASSFAGEAFF

v_gene: TRBV28
j_gene: TRBJ1-5
CDR3aa: CASSLGTAWEPQHF

v_gene: TRBV27
j_gene: TRBJ1-5
CDR3aa: CASRIQGANQPQHF

v_gene: TRBV21-1
j_gene: TRBJ1-5
CDR3aa: CASTGTGGRNQPQHF

v_gene: TRBV6-5
j_gene: TRBJ2-7
CDR3aa: CATQRGSVNEQYF

v_gene: TRBV4-1
j_gene: TRBJ1-1
CDR3aa: CASSQGSPGIQNTEAFF

v_gene: TRBV18
j_gene: TRBJ1-1
CDR3aa: CASSPMGVGTEAFF

v_gene: TRBV18
j_gene: TRBJ2-6
CDR3aa: CASSPGGYGANVLTF

v_gene: TRBV9
j_gene: TRBJ1-2
CDR3aa: CASSRTTEGYGYTF

v_gene: TRBV10-3
j_gene: TRBJ1-2
CDR3aa: CAISEGRQGYGYTF

v_gene: TRBV5-1
j_gene: TRBJ1-1
CDR3aa: CASIGGTEAFF

v_gene: TRBV4-1
j_gene: TRBJ1-3
CDR3aa: CASSHLQGILRSGNTIYF

v_gene: TRBV18
j_gene: TRBJ2-5
CDR3aa: CASSPSGSGVRETQYF

v_gene: TRBV5-1
j_gene: TRBJ1-5
CDR3aa: CASSLTSGGAYRHF

v_gene: TRBV3-1/TRBV3-2
j_gene: TRBJ2-5
CDR3aa: CASSQARETQYF

v_gene: TRBV7-9
j_gene: TRBJ1-2
CDR3aa: CASTISRRDRYGYTF

v_gene: TRBV7-2
j_gene: TRBJ1-5
CDR3aa: CASSRQGANQPQHF

v_gene: TRBV19
j_gene: TRBJ1-1
CDR3aa: CASNSDRANTEAFF

v_gene: TRBV7-2
j_gene: TRBJ2-4
CDR3aa: CASSFQDKNIQYF

v_gene: TRBV12-5
j_gene: TRBJ1-2
CDR3aa: CASGPWPGEGGYTF

v_gene: TRBV4-1
j_gene: TRBJ1-2
CDR3aa: CASSQDIRDYGYTF

v_gene: TRBV2
j_gene: TRBJ1-1
CDR3aa: CASNGDREGNTEAFF

v_gene: TRBV12-5
j_gene: TRBJ2-3
CDR3aa: CASGRTGSGLGTDTQYF

v_gene: TRBV19
j_gene: TRBJ2-3
CDR3aa: CASSMISGGITDTQYF